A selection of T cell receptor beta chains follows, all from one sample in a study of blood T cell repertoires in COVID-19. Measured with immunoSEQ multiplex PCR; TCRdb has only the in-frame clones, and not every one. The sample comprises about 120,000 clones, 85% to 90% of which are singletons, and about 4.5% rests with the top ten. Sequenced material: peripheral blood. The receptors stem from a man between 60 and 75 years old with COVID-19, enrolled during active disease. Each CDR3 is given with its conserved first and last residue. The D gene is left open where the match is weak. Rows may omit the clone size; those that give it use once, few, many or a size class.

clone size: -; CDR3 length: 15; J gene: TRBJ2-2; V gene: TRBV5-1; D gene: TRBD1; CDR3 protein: CASSLTGEGTGELFF; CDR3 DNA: TGCGCCAGCAGCCTGACAGGGGAAGGCACCGGGGAGCTGTTTTTT
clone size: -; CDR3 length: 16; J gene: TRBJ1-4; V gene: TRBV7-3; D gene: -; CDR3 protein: CASSRFGRRANEKLFF; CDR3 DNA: TGTGCCAGCAGCCGATTCGGGAGGCGGGCTAATGAAAAACTGTTTTTT
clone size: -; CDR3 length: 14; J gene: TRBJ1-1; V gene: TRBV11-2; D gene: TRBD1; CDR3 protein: CASSLWTGNTEAFF; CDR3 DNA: TGTGCCAGCAGCTTATGGACAGGGAACACTGAAGCTTTCTTT
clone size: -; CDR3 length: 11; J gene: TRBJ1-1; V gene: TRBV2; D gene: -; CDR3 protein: CASSVITEAFF; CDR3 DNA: TGTGCCAGCAGTGTAATCACTGAAGCTTTCTTT
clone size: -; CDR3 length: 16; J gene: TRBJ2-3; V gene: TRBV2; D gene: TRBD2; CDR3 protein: CASTRLAGGNADTQYF; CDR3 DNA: TGTGCCAGCACTAGACTAGCGGGGGGGAACGCAGATACGCAGTATTTT
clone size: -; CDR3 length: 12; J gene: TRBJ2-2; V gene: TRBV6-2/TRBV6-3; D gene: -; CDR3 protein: CASSRNTGELFF; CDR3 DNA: TGTGCCAGCAGTCGGAACACCGGGGAGCTGTTTTTT
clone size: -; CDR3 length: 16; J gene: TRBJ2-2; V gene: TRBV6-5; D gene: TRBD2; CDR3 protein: CASSYNRLALAGELFF; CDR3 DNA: TGTGCCAGCAGTTATAACAGACTAGCGCTAGCTGGGGAGCTGTTTTTT
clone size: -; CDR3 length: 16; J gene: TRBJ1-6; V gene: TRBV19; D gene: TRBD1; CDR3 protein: CASSMQGGLSNSPLHF; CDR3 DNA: TGTGCCAGTAGTATGCAAGGGGGCCTCTCTAATTCACCCCTCCACTTT
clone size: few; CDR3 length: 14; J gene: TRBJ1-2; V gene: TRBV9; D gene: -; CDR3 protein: CASSVEETNYGYTF; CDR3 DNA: TGTGCCAGCAGCGTAGAGGAGACCAACTATGGCTACACCTTC
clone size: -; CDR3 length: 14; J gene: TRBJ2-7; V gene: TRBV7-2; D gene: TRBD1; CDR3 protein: CASSWDRFSYEQYF; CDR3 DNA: TGTGCCAGCAGCTGGGACAGGTTCTCCTACGAGCAGTACTTC
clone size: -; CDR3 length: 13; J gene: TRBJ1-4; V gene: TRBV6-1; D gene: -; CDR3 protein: CASSDTWEEKLFF; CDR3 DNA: TGTGCCAGCAGTGACACGTGGGAGGAAAAACTGTTTTTT
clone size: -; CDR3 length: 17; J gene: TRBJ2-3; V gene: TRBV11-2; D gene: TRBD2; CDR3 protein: CASSLGVLAGGADTQYF; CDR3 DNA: TGTGCCAGCAGCTTAGGTGTACTAGCGGGGGGAGCAGATACGCAGTATTTT
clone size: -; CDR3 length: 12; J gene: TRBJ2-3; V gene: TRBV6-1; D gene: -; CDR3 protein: CASRAATLRQYF; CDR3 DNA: TGTGCCAGCCGTGCAGCTACCCTGAGGCAGTATTTT
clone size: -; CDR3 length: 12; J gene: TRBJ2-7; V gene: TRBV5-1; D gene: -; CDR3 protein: CASSPSLYEQYF; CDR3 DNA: TGCGCCAGCAGCCCTAGCCTCTACGAGCAGTACTTC
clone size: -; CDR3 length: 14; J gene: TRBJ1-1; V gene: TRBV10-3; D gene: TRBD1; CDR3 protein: CAISDRQGGTEAFF; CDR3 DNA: TGTGCCATCAGTGACCGACAGGGGGGCACTGAAGCTTTCTTT
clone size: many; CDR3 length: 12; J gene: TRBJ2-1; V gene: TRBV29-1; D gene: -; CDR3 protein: CSVDPGYNEQFF; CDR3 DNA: TGCAGCGTTGACCCCGGGTACAATGAGCAGTTCTTC
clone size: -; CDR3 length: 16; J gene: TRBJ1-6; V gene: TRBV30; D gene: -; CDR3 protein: CAGGAGDLSYNSPLHF; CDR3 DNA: TGTGCCGGAGGGGCAGGAGACCTCTCCTATAATTCACCCCTCCACTTT
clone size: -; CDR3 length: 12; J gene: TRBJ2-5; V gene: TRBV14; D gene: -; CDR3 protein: CASSQERETQYF; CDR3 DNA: TGTGCCAGCAGCCAAGAGAGGGAGACCCAGTACTTC
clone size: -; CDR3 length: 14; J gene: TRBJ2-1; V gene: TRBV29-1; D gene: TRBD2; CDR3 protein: CSTKTSGAYNEQFF; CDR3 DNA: TGCAGCACAAAGACTAGCGGGGCCTACAATGAGCAGTTCTTC
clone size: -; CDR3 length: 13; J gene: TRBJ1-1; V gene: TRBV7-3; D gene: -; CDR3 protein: CASSLKAGAEAFF; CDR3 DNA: TGTGCCAGCAGCTTAAAGGCCGGGGCTGAAGCTTTCTTT
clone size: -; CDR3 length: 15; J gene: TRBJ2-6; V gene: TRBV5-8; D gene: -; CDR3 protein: CASSFWTAGANVLTF; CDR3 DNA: TGTGCCAGCAGCTTCTGGACAGCTGGGGCCAACGTCCTGACTTTC
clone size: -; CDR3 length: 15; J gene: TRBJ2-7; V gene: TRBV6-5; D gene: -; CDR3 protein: CASSYLTGSSYEQYF; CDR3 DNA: TGTGCCAGCAGTTACCTGACAGGAAGCTCCTACGAGCAGTACTTC
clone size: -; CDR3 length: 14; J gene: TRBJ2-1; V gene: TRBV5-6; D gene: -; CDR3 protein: CASSFVEGYNEQFF; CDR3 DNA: TGTGCCAGCAGTTTCGTAGAGGGATACAATGAGCAGTTCTTC
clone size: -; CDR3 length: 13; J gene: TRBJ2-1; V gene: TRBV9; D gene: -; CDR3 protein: CASSVRQDNEQFF; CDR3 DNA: TGTGCCAGCAGCGTACGACAGGACAATGAGCAGTTCTTC
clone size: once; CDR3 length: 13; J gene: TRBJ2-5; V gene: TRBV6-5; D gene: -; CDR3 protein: CASRQPGGETQYF; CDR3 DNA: TGTGCCAGCCGTCAACCCGGGGGAGAGACCCAGTACTTC
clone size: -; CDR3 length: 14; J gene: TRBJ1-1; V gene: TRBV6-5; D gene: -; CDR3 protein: CASSRPYANTEAFF; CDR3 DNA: TGTGCCAGCAGTCGCCCCTATGCGAACACTGAAGCTTTCTTT
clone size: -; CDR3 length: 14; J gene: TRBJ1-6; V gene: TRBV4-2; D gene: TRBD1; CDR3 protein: CASSQDRENSPLHF; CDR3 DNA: TGTGCCAGCAGCCAGGACAGGGAGAATTCACCCCTCCACTTT
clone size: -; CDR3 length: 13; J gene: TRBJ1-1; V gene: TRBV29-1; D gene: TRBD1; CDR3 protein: CSERQGMNTEAFF; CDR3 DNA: TGCAGCGAGAGACAGGGAATGAACACTGAAGCTTTCTTT
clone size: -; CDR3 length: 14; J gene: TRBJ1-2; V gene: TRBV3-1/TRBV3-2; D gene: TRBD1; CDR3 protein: CASGPTGQLDGYTF; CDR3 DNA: TGTGCCAGCGGACCAACGGGACAGCTTGATGGCTACACCTTC
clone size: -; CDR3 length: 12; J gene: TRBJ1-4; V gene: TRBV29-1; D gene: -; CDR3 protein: CSVVTARGKLFF; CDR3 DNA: TGCAGCGTTGTAACGGCTAGGGGAAAACTGTTTTTT
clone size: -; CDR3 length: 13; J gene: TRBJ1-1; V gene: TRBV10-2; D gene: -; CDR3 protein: CASSRGVHTEAFF; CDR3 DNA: TGCGCCAGCAGTAGGGGCGTACACACTGAAGCTTTCTTT
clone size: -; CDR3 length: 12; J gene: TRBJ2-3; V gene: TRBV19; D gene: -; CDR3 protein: CATDGATDTQYF; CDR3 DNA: TGTGCCACCGATGGGGCCACAGATACGCAGTATTTT
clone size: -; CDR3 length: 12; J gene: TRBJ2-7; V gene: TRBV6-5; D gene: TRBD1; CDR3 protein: CASSRQGYEQYF; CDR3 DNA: TGTGCCAGCAGTCGACAGGGGTACGAGCAGTACTTC
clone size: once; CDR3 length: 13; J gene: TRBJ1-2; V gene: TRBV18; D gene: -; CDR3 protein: CASSPQANYGYTF; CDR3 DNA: TGTGCCAGCTCACCTCAGGCTAACTATGGCTACACCTTC
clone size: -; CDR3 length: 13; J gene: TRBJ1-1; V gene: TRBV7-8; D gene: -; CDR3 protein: CASSPRLATEAFF; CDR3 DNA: TGTGCCAGCAGCCCCCGGCTAGCCACTGAAGCTTTCTTT
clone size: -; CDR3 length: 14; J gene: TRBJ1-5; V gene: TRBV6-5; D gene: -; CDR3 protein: CASSYLQPNQPQHF; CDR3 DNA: TGTGCCAGCAGTTACTTACAGCCTAATCAGCCCCAGCATTTT
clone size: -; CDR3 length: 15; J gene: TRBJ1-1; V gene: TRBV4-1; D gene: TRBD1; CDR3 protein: CASSQTGTGGFEAFF; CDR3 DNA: TGCGCCAGCAGCCAGACCGGGACAGGGGGCTTTGAAGCTTTCTTT
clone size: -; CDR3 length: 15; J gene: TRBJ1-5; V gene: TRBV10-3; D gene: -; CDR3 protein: CAISEGGATGQPQHF; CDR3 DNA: TGTGCCATCAGTGAGGGAGGGGCCACCGGGCAGCCCCAGCATTTT
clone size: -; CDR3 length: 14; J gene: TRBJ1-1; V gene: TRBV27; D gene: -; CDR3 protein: CASSSQGWNTEAFF; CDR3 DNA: TGTGCCAGCAGTTCCCAGGGGTGGAACACTGAAGCTTTCTTT
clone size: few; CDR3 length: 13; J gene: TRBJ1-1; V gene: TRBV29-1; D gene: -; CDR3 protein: CSATQGESTEAFF; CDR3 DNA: TGCAGCGCAACACAGGGAGAGAGCACTGAAGCTTTCTTT
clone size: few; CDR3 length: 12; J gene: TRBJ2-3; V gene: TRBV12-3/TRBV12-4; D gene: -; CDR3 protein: CASSLLADTQYF; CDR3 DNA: TGTGCCAGCAGTTTATTAGCTGATACGCAGTATTTT
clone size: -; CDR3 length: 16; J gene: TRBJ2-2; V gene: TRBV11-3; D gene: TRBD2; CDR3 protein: CASSAGGGVNTGELFF; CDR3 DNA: TGTGCCAGCAGCGCGGGCGGGGGGGTCAACACCGGGGAGCTGTTTTTT
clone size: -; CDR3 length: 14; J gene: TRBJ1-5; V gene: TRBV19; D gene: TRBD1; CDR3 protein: CASSEQGDNQPQHF; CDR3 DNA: TGTGCCAGTAGTGAGCAGGGGGACAATCAGCCCCAGCATTTT
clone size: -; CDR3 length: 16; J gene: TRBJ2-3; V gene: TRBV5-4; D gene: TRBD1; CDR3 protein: CASSLEGQGRPDTQYF; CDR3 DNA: TGTGCCAGCAGCTTGGAGGGACAGGGGAGGCCAGATACGCAGTATTTT
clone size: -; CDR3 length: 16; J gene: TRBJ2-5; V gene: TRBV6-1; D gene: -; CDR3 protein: CASSVKVRDNQETQYF; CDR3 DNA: TGTGCCAGCAGTGTGAAAGTAAGGGACAACCAAGAGACCCAGTACTTC
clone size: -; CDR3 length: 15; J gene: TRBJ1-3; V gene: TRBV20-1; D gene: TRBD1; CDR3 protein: CSASETGGSGNTIYF; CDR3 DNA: TGCAGTGCTAGTGAAACAGGGGGCTCTGGAAACACCATATATTTT
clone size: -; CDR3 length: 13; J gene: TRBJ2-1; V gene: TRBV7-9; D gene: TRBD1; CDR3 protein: CASSQGAYNEQFF; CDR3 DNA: TGTGCCAGCAGCCAGGGGGCCTACAATGAGCAGTTCTTC